Included here is one TCR beta chain sequence, with context. The age range of participants was about 18 to 90 years, with residence in about two dozen US areas. Participant reports of clinical history set cohort assignment. This sample is drawn from a study of blood T cell repertoires in COVID-19. Across the study: Sample material is recorded as cDNA or gDNA derived from T cells, B-cell-depleted T cells, or PBMCs.

Clones were read by immunoSEQ multiplex PCR, and TCRdb kept only the in-frame ones, dropping some. This table has 450,000 to 500,000 clones, about nine tenths appearing once. The CDR3 sequence is 16 residues long. Germline-derived CDR1 and CDR2 are MGHRA and YSYEKL. Between the trimmed V and J ends, which lost 0 bases and 13 bases, there was a span of 19 bases. The chain carries TRBV4-1 and TRBJ1-6; unclear D gene. The sequenced material came from PBMCs or T cells enriched from blood (not recorded which). This TCR derives from a woman aged 18-29 years who had recovered from COVID-19. CDR3 protein: CASSQDIEGRKQPLHF. The DNA for the CDR3 is TGCGCCAGCAGCCAAGATATAGAGGGAAGGAAGCAGCCCCTCCACTTT.